A single sample is the source of the 30 T cell receptor beta chains below, sequenced in a study of T cell repertoires in cytomegalovirus infection (dated by TCRdb to 2018 to 2020). The run used an Illumina HiSeq 1500. TCRdb ran its own pipeline on the public reads, namely fastp trimming at Q25 and MiXCR clone calling, and kept in-frame beta chains. One record per CDR3 amino acid sequence lists the most common genes and DNA. This sample lists roughly 760,000 distinct CDR3 sequences; 35% to 45% were detected once. Jointly, the top ten make up 2.5% to 3.5% of the sample. The sequenced sample was PBMCs. These receptors originate from a human donor in good health (CMV status not recorded). Some clones in this sample may be carry-over from other donors' samples.

The CDR3 region is CAGRIHNEKLFF. The DNA of the CDR3 is TGTGCTGGGCGTATTCATAATGAAAAACTGTTTTTT. The chain couples TRBV12-5 to TRBJ1-4, with no clear D. V was cut by 11 bases and J by 4 bases, with 11 bases left in between. Germline V lookup: CDR1 LGHNT, CDR2 FRNRAP. The CDR3 consists of 12 residues.

The chain employs TRBV7-9 and TRBJ1-1; perhaps TRBD1 as D (5 bases). Germline lookup yields CDR1 SEHNR and CDR2 FQNEAQ (reference sequence). V was pared by 2 bases and J by 1 base, with 11 bases between. This CDR3 contains 15 residues. Here the CDR3 DNA reads TGTGCCAGCAGCTTAAAAGGGGCTTCGAACACTGAAGCTTTCTTT. It is translated as CASSLKGASNTEAFF.

The V and J genes are TRBV5-1 and TRBJ2-5, with D possibly being TRBD1 (7 bases). Germline loops: CDR1 SGHRS, CDR2 YFSETQ. The CDR3 sequence is 14 residues long. Trimming stripped 5 bases from V and 2 bases from J, with 13 bases between. The CDR3 sequence: CASSPQGRQETQYF. In DNA form, the CDR3 reads TGCGCCAGCAGTCCACAGGGGAGGCAAGAGACCCAGTACTTC.

The V and J genes are TRBV4-1 and TRBJ2-7; D not certain. V was shortened by 0 bases and J by 11 bases, with 14 bases between the two germline ends. The CDR3 length is 13 residues. Germline V gene data show CDR1 as MGHRA and CDR2 as YSYEKL. CDR3 sequence: CASSQEASLLKYF. The CDR3 DNA reads as TGCGCCAGCAGCCAAGAGGCGTCCCTCCTGAAGTACTTC.

This clonotype came up a few times. The genes are TRBV6-4 and TRBJ2-2; D not resolved. CDR1 and CDR2 (germline): MRHNA, SNTAGT. Trimming left V 6 bases short and J 1 base short, with 15 bases between. There are 16 residues in the CDR3. CDR3 coding DNA: TGTGCCAGCAGCCTGGGATGGACGGGGAACACCGGGGAGCTGTTTTTT. Translation gives CASSLGWTGNTGELFF.

This chain uses TRBV3-1 with TRBJ1-2; D is perhaps TRBD1 (6 bases). Germline V gene sequence: CDR1 LGHDT, CDR2 YNNKEL (reference sequence). Trimming stripped 4 bases from V and 0 bases from J, with 9 bases between. The CDR3 sequence is 14 residues long. The CDR3 DNA follows: TGTGCCAGCAGCCCCAGGGGTTCTAACTATGGCTACACCTTC. Protein product: CASSPRGSNYGYTF.

This chain links TRBV5-4 with TRBJ2-7, with D unclear. The CDR3 consists of 14 residues. CDR1 and CDR2 (germline): SGHNT, YYREEE (reference sequence). V lost 5 bases and J lost 3, with 15 bases in between. This chain's CDR3 is CASSSEDVVYEQYF. CDR3 nucleotides: TGTGCCAGCAGTTCCGAGGACGTTGTCTACGAGCAGTACTTC.

The CDR3 sequence: CASSALSGGLSYNEQFF. Here the CDR3 DNA reads TGTGCCAGCAGCGCCCTTAGCGGGGGGCTCTCCTACAATGAGCAGTTCTTC. V gene TRBV9 combines with J gene TRBJ2-1, with 10 bases aligning to TRBD2. The germline V gene has CDR1 SGDLS and CDR2 YYNGEE. V was clipped by 3 bases and J by 0 bases; unmatched bases: 6. The CDR3 is 17 amino acids.

This clonotype was seen ten or more times. This chain links TRBV11-2 with TRBJ2-3; 11 nucleotides match TRBD2. Germline CDR1 SGHAT, CDR2 FQNNGV. J lost 0 bases, V lost 5 bases, and 10 bases had no gene match. The CDR3 contains 18 residues. For the CDR3, the DNA is TGTGCCAGCAGCATCCTTCCCGGGACTAGCGGAAGCACAGATACGCAGTATTTT. This gives the protein CASSILPGTSGSTDTQYF.

The chain is built from TRBV5-1 and TRBJ2-5, with 8 bases fitting TRBD1. Germline assignment: CDR1 SGHRS and CDR2 YFSETQ. V lost 5 bases to trimming and J lost 5 bases; unmatched junction nucleotides: 8. CDR3 length: 14 residues. CDR3 region: CASRMGQEGETQYF. Here the CDR3 DNA reads TGCGCCAGCAGGATGGGACAGGAGGGCGAGACCCAGTACTTC.

This clonotype appeared many times. Here the CDR3 DNA reads TGTGCCAGCAGTCCCCTCACCGGGGAGCTGTTTTTT. Translating gives CASSPLTGELFF. The chain combines TRBV12-3 or TRBV12-4 with TRBJ2-2; D remains unclear. The CDR3 spans 12 residues. V gave up 5 bases and J gave up 4 bases, with 5 bases separating them.

This rearrangement joins TRBV7-8 to TRBJ2-7, with TRBD2 identical over 9 bases. Germline V gene lookup returns CDR1 SGHVS and CDR2 FQNEAQ. Germline trimming cut 1 base from V and 0 bases from J; bases unmatched to any gene: 7. The CDR3 is 17 residues long. The CDR3 sequence: CASSLVGGGEGSYEQYF. The CDR3 DNA is TGTGCCAGCAGCTTAGTGGGCGGGGGGGAAGGCTCCTACGAGCAGTACTTC.

The CDR3 DNA reads as TGTGCCACCAGCAGAGAGGACGGGAATGAGCAGTTCTTC. This gives the protein CATSREDGNEQFF. V usage is TRBV15 and J usage is TRBJ2-1, with unresolved D. This CDR3 contains 13 residues. With 0 bases removed from V and 7 bases from J, the gap between germline ends came to 7 bases. Germline lookup yields CDR1 LNHNV and CDR2 YYDKDF (reference sequence).

Only a few counts were recorded for this clonotype. V gene TRBV7-9 combines with J gene TRBJ1-5, with D unresolved. Germline V gene data show CDR1 as SEHNR and CDR2 as FQNEAQ (reference sequence). This CDR3 contains 12 residues. Trimming left V 8 bases short and J 5 bases short, with 10 bases between. DNA for the CDR3: TGTGCCAGCCAATCCTGGGATCAGCCCCAGCATTTT. Its translation: CASQSWDQPQHF.

This clonotype has at least ten counts. CDR3 sequence (DNA): TGTGCCAGCAGCTTAGTGCCCCAGGATCCGGGCACTGAAGCTTTCTTT. As protein: CASSLVPQDPGTEAFF. The V call is TRBV7-9, the J call TRBJ1-1; D gene uncertain. The V end lost 1 base, the J end lost 4 bases, and 16 bases lay between the germline ends. Germline V gene lookup returns CDR1 SEHNR and CDR2 FQNEAQ (reference sequence). The CDR3 totals 16 residues.

Only a few counts were recorded for this clonotype. The chain combines TRBV12-3 or TRBV12-4 with TRBJ1-1; D is unresolved. V lost 3 bases and J 1 base, leaving 12 bases between the germline ends. The length of the CDR3 is 15 residues. CDR3 loop: CASSFHPGRNTEAFF. In nucleotides, the CDR3 is TGTGCCAGCAGTTTTCACCCAGGTAGGAACACTGAAGCTTTCTTT.

The chain joins TRBV25-1 to TRBJ1-5, with 9 bases aligning to TRBD1. Germline-derived CDR1 and CDR2 are MGHDK and SYGVNS. J lost 4 bases, V lost 3 bases, and 10 bases had no gene match. This CDR3 contains 17 residues. DNA of the CDR3: TGTGCCAGCAGTGACCTGGGACAGGGTAGGAGTAATCAGCCCCAGCATTTT. The encoded protein is CASSDLGQGRSNQPQHF.

The chain carries TRBV24-1 and TRBJ1-3; no reliable D call. V was shortened by 4 bases and J by 0 bases, with 12 bases between the two germline ends. The CDR3 sequence is 16 residues long. Germline CDR1 KGHDR, CDR2 SFDVKD. CDR3 region: CATSDPRASSGNTIYF. The CDR3 nucleotides are TGTGCCACCAGTGACCCTCGAGCGAGCTCTGGAAACACCATATATTTT.

This clonotype has a handful of counts. The chain combines TRBV12-3 or TRBV12-4 with TRBJ1-1, with D perhaps matching TRBD1 (6 bases). V lost 6 bases and J 1 base, leaving 15 bases between the germline ends. This CDR3 spans 15 amino acids. In DNA form, the CDR3 reads TGTGCCAGCAGGTCCCTGGGGGCCGCGAACACTGAAGCTTTCTTT. Translation gives CASRSLGAANTEAFF.

This clonotype was detected only once. A junction end diverges from the germline sequence, so it may reflect a read error. The chain links TRBV20-1 to TRBJ2-6, with TRBD2 identical over 8 bases. This CDR3 has 18 amino acids. The germline V gene encodes CDR1 DFQATT and CDR2 SNEGSKA (reference sequence). This CDR3 reads CSSRGTRPGFSGANVLTF. In DNA, the CDR3 is TGCAGTTCTAGGGGGACTAGACCGGGCTTCTCTGGGGCCAACGTCCTGACTTTC.

V and J are TRBV28 and TRBJ2-5, with TRBD1 identical over 8 bases. J gave up 4 bases and V 6 bases, and 10 bases lay outside the gene matches. Germline V gene sequence: CDR1 MDHEN, CDR2 SYDVKM. CDR3 size: 15 residues. CDR3 nucleotide sequence: TGTGCCAGCAGCCCACCCACAGGGGGAAGAGAGACCCAGTACTTC. This sequence encodes CASSPPTGGRETQYF. The complete variable domain, with remaining parts taken from reference TRBV28 and TRBJ2-5, reads DVKVTQSSRYLVKRTGEKVFLECVQDMDHENMFWYRQDPGLGLRLIYFSYDVKMKEKGDIPEGYSVSREKKERFSLILESASTNQTSMYLCASSPPTGGRETQYFGPGTRLLVL.

The chain has TRBV12-3 or TRBV12-4 and TRBJ1-2, with a tentative D call TRBD1 (6 bases). V dropped 6 bases and J dropped 10 bases, with 21 bases sitting between them. The CDR3 consists of 14 residues. The CDR3 DNA follows: TGTGCCAGCAGCGAACCACGGGACATCCTTTCCTACACCTTC. Its translation is CASSEPRDILSYTF.

This clonotype occurred a few times. V is TRBV5-4 and J is TRBJ2-5; tentatively, D is TRBD1 (5 bases). This CDR3 contains 14 residues. V gave up 2 bases and J gave up 0 bases, with 8 bases separating them. Germline loops: CDR1 SGHNT, CDR2 YYREEE (reference sequence). The CDR3 spells CASSFQGNQETQYF. As DNA, the CDR3 is TGTGCCAGCAGCTTTCAGGGCAACCAAGAGACCCAGTACTTC.

This clonotype was seen ten or more times. CDR3 coding DNA: TGTGCCAGCAGTGAACGGGGTAACCGGGTGGATGAGCAGTTCTTC. Translated, it gives CASSERGNRVDEQFF. The rearrangement uses TRBV25-1 and TRBJ2-1; a possible D gene is TRBD2 (5 bases). Between the trimmed V and J ends, which lost 2 bases and 8 bases, there was a span of 16 bases. Germline assignment: CDR1 MGHDK and CDR2 SYGVNS. This CDR3 comprises 15 residues.

This clonotype has more than one count but fewer than ten. The CDR3 nucleotides read TGTGCCAGTAGTACCCCGACGGGGGACAGTCTTAAGTCACCCCTCCACTTT. This codes for CASSTPTGDSLKSPLHF. The chain couples TRBV19 to TRBJ1-6; 7 positions match TRBD1. Per germline, CDR1 LNHDA and CDR2 SQIVND (reference sequence). Trimming at V came to 4 bases and at J to 10 bases, leaving 16 bases not matched to a gene. The CDR3 length is 17 residues.

A few counts support this clonotype. This sequence joins TRBV6-5 and TRBJ2-7, with 11 nucleotides matching TRBD2. CDR1 and CDR2 (germline): MNHEY, SVGAGI. V shed 4 bases, J shed 5 bases, and the junction held 7 bases outside the gene matches. This CDR3 is built from 15 residues. The CDR3 DNA is TGTGCCAGCAGTTTCCTAGCGGGGGGTGAGAACGAGCAGTACTTC. Protein sequence: CASSFLAGGENEQYF.

This chain joins TRBV27 and TRBJ2-7; D is unresolved. The V gene's germline CDR1 is MNHEY and CDR2 SMNVEV (reference sequence). CDR3 length: 14 residues. Trimming stripped 2 bases from V and 5 bases from J, with 13 bases between. CDR3 coding DNA: TGTGCCAGCAGTTTAGGGAACGTCCTGAACGAGCAGTACTTC. This encodes CASSLGNVLNEQYF.

This chain links TRBV4-1 with TRBJ2-5; TRBD1 matches 8 bases. Germline-derived CDR1 and CDR2 are MGHRA and YSYEKL. V lost 3 bases, J lost 2 bases, and 5 bases stayed unmatched. CDR3 size: 15 residues. The CDR3 bases are TGCGCCAGCAGCCAGCGGGACAGGCTACAAGAGACCCAGTACTTC. Translation: CASSQRDRLQETQYF.

The chain is built from TRBV5-1 and TRBJ2-3, with D possibly TRBD1 on 6 matching bases. CDR1 is SGHRS and CDR2 is YFSETQ in the germline V gene. This CDR3 has 17 residues. The V gene lost 0 bases and the J gene lost 1 base, with 15 bases spanning the gap. The CDR3 protein is CASSLAVLTGGTDTQYF. The CDR3 bases are TGCGCCAGCAGCTTGGCCGTTTTGACAGGAGGCACAGATACGCAGTATTTT.

The V call is TRBV2, the J call TRBJ1-4; D unresolved. V lost 5 bases and J lost 4, with 8 bases in between. The CDR3 length is 13 residues. Germline values: CDR1 SNHLY, CDR2 FYNNEI. CDR3 sequence reads: CASSQEINEKLFF. CDR3 DNA: TGTGCCAGCAGTCAGGAAATTAATGAAAAACTGTTTTTT.